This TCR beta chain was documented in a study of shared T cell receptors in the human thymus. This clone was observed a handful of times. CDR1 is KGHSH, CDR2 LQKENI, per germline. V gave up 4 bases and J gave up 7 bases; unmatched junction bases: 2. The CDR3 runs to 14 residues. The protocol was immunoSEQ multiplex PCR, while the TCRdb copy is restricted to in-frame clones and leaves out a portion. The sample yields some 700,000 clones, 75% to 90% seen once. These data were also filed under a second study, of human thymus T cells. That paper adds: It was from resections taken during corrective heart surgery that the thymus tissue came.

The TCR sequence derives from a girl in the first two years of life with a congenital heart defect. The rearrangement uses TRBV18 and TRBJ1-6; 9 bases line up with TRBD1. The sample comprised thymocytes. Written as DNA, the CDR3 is TGTGCCAGCTCACTCGGGACAGGGAATTCACCCCTCCACTTT. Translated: CASSLGTGNSPLHF.